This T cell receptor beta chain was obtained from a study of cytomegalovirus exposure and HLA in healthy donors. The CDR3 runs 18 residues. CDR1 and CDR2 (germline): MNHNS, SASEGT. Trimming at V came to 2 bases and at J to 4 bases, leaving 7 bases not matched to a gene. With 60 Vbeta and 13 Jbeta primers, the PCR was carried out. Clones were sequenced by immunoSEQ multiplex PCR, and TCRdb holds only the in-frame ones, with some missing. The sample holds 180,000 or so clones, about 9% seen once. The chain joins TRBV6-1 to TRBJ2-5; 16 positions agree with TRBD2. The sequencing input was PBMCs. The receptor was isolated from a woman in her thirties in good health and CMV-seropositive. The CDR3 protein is CASSERLGTSGRGETQYF. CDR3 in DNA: TGTGCCAGCAGTGAAAGGTTGGGGACTAGCGGGAGGGGAGAGACCCAGTACTTC.